The clone carrying this T cell receptor beta chain was counted many times. As yet, its antigen is unknown. Breast cancer patients provided tissue from their axillary draining lymph nodes. TCRdb called the multiplex PCR reads again in MiXCR, with one record for every CDR3 protein. The sample consists of more than 200,000 distinct CDR3 sequences, 32% of them appearing once. The record originates from a study of breast tumors, draining lymph nodes, adjacent tissues. General study results and limits: Luminal-like breast cancer showed significantly higher tumor–nontumor repertoire similarity than basal-like. Tumor repertoires ranked between lymph nodes and nontumor tissue in diversity, with V and J gene preferences.

The specimen was axillary lymph node tissue. This clonotype was sampled from a female donor with breast cancer. Some clones in this sample may be carry-over from other donors' samples.

CDR3 sequence: CASSAGRKIYEQYF. CDR3 DNA: TGTGCCAGCAGCGCGGGACGTAAGATCTACGAGCAGTACTTC. The chain couples TRBV13 to TRBJ2-7; D is perhaps TRBD2 (6 bases). This CDR3 is built from 14 residues. Looked up from germline, CDR1 is PRHDT and CDR2 is FYEKMQ (reference sequence). V shed 5 bases and J shed 3 bases, with 14 bases lying between them. Drawing the rest from reference TRBV13 and TRBJ2-7, the complete variable domain is AAGVIQSPRHLIKEKRETATLKCYPIPRHDTVYWYQQGPGQDPQFLISFYEKMQSDKGSIPDRFSAQQFSDYHSELNMSSLELGDSALYFCASSAGRKIYEQYFGPGTRLTVT.